One and the same sample provided the 32 T cell receptor beta chains below, sequenced in a study of cytomegalovirus exposure and HLA in healthy donors. Vbeta (60) and Jbeta (13) primers were used in the PCR. Assay used: immunoSEQ multiplex PCR; TCRdb lists only in-frame clones, some missing. The repertoire includes about 160,000 clones, roughly 80% of them detected once, and 4.3% sits in the top ten. Sequencing was performed on PBMCs. Receptors originate from a man aged 40-49 years in good health and CMV-seronegative.

CDR3 sequence (DNA): TGTGCCAGCAGTCTAGAACCGGGTGGGACTGAAGCTTTCTTT. This codes for CASSLEPGGTEAFF. The rearrangement links TRBV7-9 to TRBJ1-1, with D hard to call. This CDR3 spans 14 amino acids. Trimming shortened V by 6 bases and J by 5 bases, and 16 bases separated the two germline ends. CDR1 SEHNR and CDR2 FQNEAQ come from the germline V gene (reference sequence).

The chain is built from TRBV5-4 and TRBJ2-3; 9 bases are a match to TRBD1. Trimming cost V 0 bases and J 3 bases; bases outside gene matches: 2. This CDR3 has 15 residues. Germline V lookup: CDR1 SGHNT, CDR2 YYREEE (reference sequence). CDR3 coding DNA: TGTGCCAGCAGCTTGGCAGGGACAGGGACAGATACGCAGTATTTT. This codes for CASSLAGTGTDTQYF.

This chain joins TRBV5-5 and TRBJ1-5; D possibly corresponds to TRBD1 (5 bases). Trimming cost V 1 base and J 4 bases, with 12 bases left between them. The CDR3 is made up of 15 amino acids. Germline CDR1 SGHKS, CDR2 YYEKEE (reference sequence). CDR3 sequence (DNA): TGTGCCAGCAGCTTGTTTGGGGCAGGGAATCAGCCCCAGCATTTT. It yields the protein CASSLFGAGNQPQHF. The complete variable domain, with remaining parts taken from reference TRBV5-5 and TRBJ1-5, reads DAGVTQSPTHLIKTRGQQVTLRCSPISGHKSVSWYQQVLGQGPQFIFQYYEKEERGRGNFPDRFSARQFPNYSSELNVNALLLGDSALYLCASSLFGAGNQPQHFGDGTRLSIL.

The chain joins TRBV7-9 to TRBJ2-3; D perhaps matches TRBD2 (6 bases). CDR1 is SEHNR, CDR2 FQNEAQ, per germline (reference sequence). Trimming pared 5 bases from V and 2 bases from J, leaving 17 bases between. This CDR3 comprises 16 residues. The CDR3 loop is CASSLGTSLFTDTQYF. CDR3 in DNA: TGTGCCAGCAGCCTGGGGACTTCCCTCTTCACAGATACGCAGTATTTT.

The chain links TRBV30 to TRBJ2-1, with D perhaps TRBD2 (7 bases). The CDR3 runs 16 residues. From germline, CDR1 is GTSNPN and CDR2 SVGIG (reference sequence). V was pared by 2 bases and J by 2 bases, with 16 bases between. The CDR3 region has the DNA TGTGCCTGGAGTCCCCCTGGGGGGGGCACCTACAATGAGCAGTTCTTC. Its protein is CAWSPPGGGTYNEQFF.

The CDR3 spells CASSFAGVHEQYF. For the CDR3, the DNA is TGTGCCAGCAGCTTCGCGGGGGTCCACGAGCAGTACTTC. The chain links TRBV7-6 to TRBJ2-7, with TRBD2 matching over 7 bases. The ends lost 3 bases at V and 5 bases at J; junction bases unmatched: 4. Germline V CDR1 and CDR2: SGHVS, FNYEAQ. This CDR3 has 13 residues.

This clone was recorded only once. This sequence joins TRBV5-1 and TRBJ2-2; 8 bases map to TRBD2. Germline V CDR1 and CDR2: SGHRS, YFSETQ. This CDR3 spans 17 amino acids. The ends lost 3 bases at V and 1 base at J; junction bases unmatched: 8. As DNA, the CDR3 is TGCGCCAGCAGCTGGCCCGTACGGGAGGGGAACACCGGGGAGCTGTTTTTT. It codes for CASSWPVREGNTGELFF. The entire variable domain, with the rest obtained from reference TRBV5-1 and TRBJ2-2, is as follows: KAGVTQTPRYLIKTRGQQVTLSCSPISGHRSVSWYQQTPGQGLQFLFEYFSETQRNKGNFPGRFSGRQFSNSRSEMNVSTLELGDSALYLCASSWPVREGNTGELFFGEGSRLTVL.

This sequence joins TRBV5-4 and TRBJ2-2; weak D call: TRBD1 (6 bases). CDR1 SGHNT and CDR2 YYREEE come from the germline V gene (reference sequence). V gave up 7 bases and J gave up 6 bases, with 13 bases separating them. This CDR3 is 13 amino acids long. Written as DNA, the CDR3 is TGTGCCAGCGCACAGGGAATAGCCGGGGAGCTGTTTTTT. Translation gives CASAQGIAGELFF.

V and J are TRBV2 and TRBJ1-5; D possibly corresponds to TRBD1 (6 bases). The CDR3 is 14 amino acids. The germline V gene encodes CDR1 SNHLY and CDR2 FYNNEI. V lost 6 bases, J lost 5 bases, and 14 bases lay in between. The CDR3: CASRVQGLDQPQHF. DNA of the CDR3: TGTGCCAGCAGAGTCCAGGGGCTGGATCAGCCCCAGCATTTT.

The V gene is TRBV11-2, the J gene TRBJ1-2; D unclear. The V end lost 2 bases, the J end lost 6 bases, and 4 bases lay between the germline ends. The CDR3 runs to 11 residues. CDR1 is SGHAT, CDR2 FQNNGV, per germline. CDR3 loop: CASSLLHGYTF. The DNA of the CDR3 is TGTGCCAGCAGCTTACTCCATGGCTACACCTTC.

This clone was detected a few times. The chain uses TRBV6-4 and TRBJ2-3; 9 bases match TRBD1. The CDR3 length is 17 residues. The J segment lost 6 bases and the V segment lost 0 bases, leaving 10 bases of the junction unmatched. CDR1 is MRHNA, CDR2 SNTAGT, per germline. CDR3 residues: CASSDSYNRGPGDTQYF. In DNA form, the CDR3 reads TGTGCCAGCAGTGACTCTTACAACAGGGGGCCGGGGGATACGCAGTATTTT.

This chain joins TRBV29-1 and TRBJ2-1; weak D call: TRBD2 (5 bases). The CDR3 runs to 15 residues. V was pared by 5 bases and J by 4 bases, with 18 bases between. In germline, CDR1 is SQVTM, CDR2 ANQGSEA. The CDR3 loop is CSVSRAGAAYNEQFF. The CDR3 DNA sequence: TGCAGCGTTTCAAGGGCGGGTGCAGCTTACAATGAGCAGTTCTTC.

The V gene is TRBV27, the J gene TRBJ2-3; 7 nucleotides match TRBD1. This CDR3 is built from 17 residues. From germline, CDR1 is MNHEY and CDR2 SMNVEV (reference sequence). V lost 0 bases to trimming and J lost 1 base; unmatched junction nucleotides: 7. This CDR3 is CASSLSMSGGGTDTQYF. DNA of the CDR3: TGTGCCAGCAGTTTATCGATGTCAGGGGGAGGCACAGATACGCAGTATTTT.

V is TRBV6-1 and J is TRBJ1-3, with 7 positions matching TRBD1. Germline V gene data show CDR1 as MNHNS and CDR2 as SASEGT. The CDR3 covers 13 residues. V lost 5 bases, J lost 4 bases, and 2 bases stayed unmatched. The CDR3 is CASSTGDGNTIYF. The CDR3 bases are TGTGCCAGCAGTACAGGGGACGGAAACACCATATATTTT.

The chain couples TRBV5-1 to TRBJ1-4, with TRBD1 matching over 10 bases. After removal of 4 bases from V and 0 bases from J, the junction contained 12 bases not matched to a gene. This CDR3 has 19 residues. Germline CDR1 SGHRS, CDR2 YFSETQ. CDR3 coding DNA: TGCGCCAGCAGCCGGGGGACAGGGGAGTCTTTTGCAACTAATGAAAAACTGTTTTTT. Translated, it gives CASSRGTGESFATNEKLFF.

The chain employs TRBV29-1 and TRBJ1-1; D not certain. V was cut by 2 bases and J by 12 bases, with 19 bases left in between. Germline V gives CDR1 SQVTM, CDR2 ANQGSEA. This CDR3 contains 13 residues. CDR3 region: CSVESRLAGQTFF. The CDR3 coding sequence is TGCAGCGTTGAAAGCAGGCTCGCAGGCCAAACTTTCTTT. Using reference TRBV29-1 and TRBJ1-1 for the parts outside the CDR3, the full variable domain is SAVISQKPSRDICQRGTSLTIQCQVDSQVTMMFWYRQQPGQSLTLIATANQGSEATYESGFVIDKFPISRPNLTFSTLTVSNMSPEDSSIYLCSVESRLAGQTFFGQGTRLTVV.

The CDR3 coding sequence is TGTGCCAGCAGCCAAGGGGAGGGGGGCTACGAGCAGTACTTC. It encodes CASSQGEGGYEQYF. The chain recombines TRBV4-2 with TRBJ2-5; perhaps TRBD2 as D (7 bases). The DNA matches TRBJ2-7 better at its end, which makes the J call doubtful. Germline lookup yields CDR1 LGHNA and CDR2 YNFKEQ. The CDR3 contains 14 residues.

The chain carries TRBV4-3 and TRBJ1-6; D unclear. This CDR3 comprises 17 residues. Germline lookup yields CDR1 LGHNA and CDR2 YSLEER. V dropped 0 bases and J dropped 0 bases, with 9 bases sitting between them. DNA for the CDR3: TGCGCCAGCAGCCAAGATCCAAGGAGCTCCTATAATTCACCCCTCCACTTT. Translated, it gives CASSQDPRSSYNSPLHF.

The J gene is TRBJ1-4, the V gene TRBV27, with D perhaps TRBD1 (6 bases). This CDR3 has 11 residues. Germline loops: CDR1 MNHEY, CDR2 SMNVEV (reference sequence). V was trimmed by 6 bases and J by 14 bases, leaving 13 bases between them. CDR3 in DNA: TGTGCCAGCAGAGGGGGACATTTGCTGTTTTTT. Amino acids: CASRGGHLLFF.

This clone has more than one count but fewer than ten. J is TRBJ2-1 and V is TRBV4-3, with TRBD2 identical over 8 bases. The germline V gene has CDR1 LGHNA and CDR2 YSLEER. The J segment lost 5 bases and the V segment lost 2 bases, leaving 5 bases of the junction unmatched. The CDR3 length is 15 residues. CDR3 nucleotides: TGCGCCAGCAGCCAACGGTCAGCGGGGGACAATGAGCAGTTCTTC. Its protein is CASSQRSAGDNEQFF.

CDR3 nucleotides: TGTGCCAGCAGTTCCGGCTACGAGCAGTACTTC. It codes for CASSSGYEQYF. J is TRBJ2-7 and V is TRBV27; D unclear. Germline V lookup: CDR1 MNHEY, CDR2 SMNVEV (reference sequence). This CDR3 is 11 amino acids long. Between the trimmed V and J ends, which lost 4 bases and 3 bases, there was a span of 4 bases.

This CDR3 is CASSLRFTGTLSTDTQYF. DNA of the CDR3: TGTGCCAGCAGCTTACGATTCACCGGGACACTCAGCACAGATACGCAGTATTTT. The chain uses TRBV5-5 and TRBJ2-3, with D perhaps matching TRBD1 (6 bases). V lost 2 bases and J 0 bases, leaving 19 bases between the germline ends. Germline-derived CDR1 and CDR2 are SGHKS and YYEKEE (reference sequence). This CDR3 comprises 18 residues.

This clone was detected once. This chain connects TRBV5-4 to TRBJ2-3; no clear D gene. Trimming pared 0 bases from V and 5 bases from J, leaving 4 bases between. Germline CDR1 reads SGHNT; CDR2 reads YYREEE (reference sequence). CDR3 length equals 12 residues. Here the CDR3 reads CASSLVGDTQYF. CDR3 DNA: TGTGCCAGCAGCTTGGTCGGAGATACGCAGTATTTT.

This sequence joins TRBV5-6 and TRBJ1-6; D is undetermined. Germline V gives CDR1 SGHDT, CDR2 YYEEEE. The CDR3 is made up of 13 amino acids. Trimming took 2 bases from V and 9 from J, leaving 9 bases between them. CDR3 protein: CASSFGVGSPLHF. The CDR3 region has the DNA TGTGCCAGCAGCTTCGGTGTTGGTTCACCCCTCCACTTT.

The rearrangement joins TRBV6-6 to TRBJ1-1; D ambiguous. Germline V gives CDR1 MNHNY, CDR2 SVGAGI (reference sequence). The V end lost 7 bases, the J end lost 1 base, and 7 bases lay between the germline ends. This CDR3 region has 12 residues. CDR3 sequence (DNA): TGTGCCAGCACCTCAGGGAACACTGAAGCTTTCTTT. Its translation is CASTSGNTEAFF.

The rearrangement links TRBV5-1 to TRBJ1-1; D possibly corresponds to TRBD1 (6 bases). Germline V gives CDR1 SGHRS, CDR2 YFSETQ. The CDR3 extends over 12 amino acids. Trimming cost V 5 bases and J 5 bases, with 10 bases left between them. CDR3 bases: TGCGCCAGCAGGGGAGGGGGGACTGAAGCTTTCTTT. Its translation is CASRGGGTEAFF.

The V and J genes are TRBV7-8 and TRBJ2-5; 8 bases map to TRBD1. The end of the DNA fits TRBJ2-7 better, so the J call may be wrong. This CDR3 comprises 14 residues. Germline loops: CDR1 SGHVS, CDR2 FQNEAQ. The CDR3 coding sequence is TGTGCCAGCAGCGATCAGACAGGGGATAGCGAGCAGTACTTC. Translation gives CASSDQTGDSEQYF.

This chain connects TRBV27 to TRBJ2-7; 11 positions match TRBD1. Germline V CDR1 and CDR2: MNHEY, SMNVEV (reference sequence). The CDR3 contains 14 residues. With 5 bases clipped from V and 3 bases from J, the junction kept 3 bases outside the gene matches. Here the CDR3 DNA reads TGTGCCAGCAGTCCGGGACAGGGGGACTACGAGCAGTACTTC. Encoded protein: CASSPGQGDYEQYF.

The chain uses TRBV9 and TRBJ2-2, with 15 bases matching TRBD2. Germline V CDR1 and CDR2: SGDLS, YYNGEE. V shed 0 bases and J 0 bases; nucleotides not matched to a gene: 3. This CDR3 is 19 amino acids long. DNA of the CDR3: TGTGCCAGCAGCGTAGAGGGACTAGCGGGGGGCTCGAACACCGGGGAGCTGTTTTTT. Translation gives CASSVEGLAGGSNTGELFF.

The CDR3 sequence: CATTGAMNTEAFF. Here the CDR3 DNA reads TGTGCCACCACAGGGGCCATGAACACTGAAGCTTTCTTT. This rearrangement joins TRBV10-3 to TRBJ1-1, with 7 bases identical to TRBD1. Germline V CDR1 and CDR2: ENHRY, SYGVKD. The CDR3 contains 13 residues. J lost 0 bases, V lost 10 bases, and 5 bases had no gene match.

The V gene is TRBV19, the J gene TRBJ2-7, with D perhaps matching TRBD2 (6 bases). With 6 bases removed from V and 4 bases from J, the gap between germline ends came to 16 bases. The CDR3 length is 14 residues. Per the germline V gene, CDR1 is LNHDA and CDR2 is SQIVND (reference sequence). Written as DNA, the CDR3 is TGTGCCAGTAGCATCCGGTCCGGAGGGTACGAGCAGTACTTC. This sequence encodes CASSIRSGGYEQYF.

J is TRBJ2-3 and V is TRBV9, with D perhaps matching TRBD2 (5 bases). The CDR3 is 15 amino acids. CDR1 SGDLS and CDR2 YYNGEE come from the germline V gene. Trimming took 0 bases from V and 2 from J, leaving 10 bases between them. The CDR3 region has the DNA TGTGCCAGCAGCGTAGTGTCAGACTACACAGATACGCAGTATTTT. This codes for CASSVVSDYTDTQYF.